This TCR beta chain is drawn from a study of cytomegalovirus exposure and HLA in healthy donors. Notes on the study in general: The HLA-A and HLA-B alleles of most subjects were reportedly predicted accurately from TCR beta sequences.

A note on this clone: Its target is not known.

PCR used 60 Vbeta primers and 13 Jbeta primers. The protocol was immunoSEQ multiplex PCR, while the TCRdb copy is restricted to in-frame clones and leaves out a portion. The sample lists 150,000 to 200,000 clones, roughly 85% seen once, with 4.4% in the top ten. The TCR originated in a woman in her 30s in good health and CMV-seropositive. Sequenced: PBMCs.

CDR3 region: CSVANYQETQYF. CDR3 sequence (DNA): TGCAGCGTTGCAAACTATCAAGAGACCCAGTACTTC. V usage is TRBV29-1 and J usage is TRBJ2-5; D not resolved. This CDR3 spans 12 amino acids. Germline CDR1 reads SQVTM; CDR2 reads ANQGSEA. V was cut by 4 bases and J by 2 bases, with 8 bases left in between.